This T cell receptor (beta chain) was profiled in a study of blood T cell repertoires in COVID-19. Study at large: T cells, B-cell-depleted T cells, or PBMCs provided the cDNA or gDNA that served as material.

There are a few counts of this clone. This table comes from immunoSEQ multiplex PCR, and its TCRdb copy is limited to in-frame clones, with some not included. The top ten clones hold more than 5.5% of a sample with 120,000 or so clones, roughly four fifths of them seen once. The CDR3 is 15 residues long. Trimming removed 1 base at V and 1 base at J, with 10 bases between. CDR1 and CDR2 from the germline V gene are SGHAT and FQNNGV. The source is a man aged 55 to 70 with acute or convalescent COVID-19. The V and J genes are TRBV11-2 and TRBJ1-1, with a weak D call TRBD1 (6 bases). The specimen sequenced was peripheral blood. The CDR3 nucleotides read TGTGCCAGCAGCTTAGCCCTCAGGGGGAACACTGAAGCTTTCTTT. It codes for CASSLALRGNTEAFF.